A single T cell receptor beta chain is shown here with its context. Source study methods: Estimated nucleated cell counts came from reference gene primer amplification. The assay was immunoSEQ multiplex PCR, and TCRdb's table has in-frame clones only and misses some. The V and J calls and clone size are taken from that table; D and trimming were inferred from the DNA. The sample has some 250,000 clones, about 89% seen once. This entry belongs to a study of blood T cell repertoires in COVID-19. Whole-study context: Samples representing acute and convalescent COVID-19 were sourced from the United States, Italy and Spain.

The CDR3 is made up of 11 amino acids. V dropped 4 bases and J dropped 10 bases, with 10 bases sitting between them. The receptor was isolated from a man in his forties who had recovered from COVID-19. The J gene is TRBJ1-1, the V gene TRBV12-3 or TRBV12-4; TRBD1 is a possible D gene (5 bases). The sequenced material came from PBMCs or T cells enriched from blood (not recorded which). CDR3 sequence reads: CASSSRDPAFF. The CDR3 nucleotides read TGTGCCAGCAGTTCCAGGGATCCAGCTTTCTTT.